This TCR beta chain was obtained from a study of HIV-infected patients and healthy controls. Looking at the study overall: No general T-cell lymphocytopenia was present, and per-chain CDR3 totals resembled those of controls.

This clonotype was counted at least ten times. V gave up 5 bases and J gave up 7 bases; unmatched junction bases: 13. CDR1 is MNHEY and CDR2 is SVGAGI in the germline V gene. The CDR3 consists of 17 residues. The repertoire came from unfractionated whole blood and reflected all unsorted peripheral T cells. 450 to 600 ng RNA was reverse transcribed with alpha and beta constant-region primers. Using multiplexing indices, alpha and beta chain libraries were generated apart by chain-specific third strand synthesis. TCRdb re-called the 5' RACE reads through MiXCR, storing one row per CDR3 protein. The table lists roughly 7,300 distinct CDR3 sequences, roughly 7.4% of them singletons.

The specimen comprised blood, sampled before antiretroviral therapy. This receptor was obtained from an adult with HIV infection. This chain uses TRBV6-5 with TRBJ2-1; TRBD2 aligns across 11 bases. The CDR3: CASSPQASGGLGNEQFF. The CDR3 coding sequence is TGTGCCAGCAGTCCACAGGCTAGCGGGGGGCTTGGTAATGAGCAGTTCTTC.